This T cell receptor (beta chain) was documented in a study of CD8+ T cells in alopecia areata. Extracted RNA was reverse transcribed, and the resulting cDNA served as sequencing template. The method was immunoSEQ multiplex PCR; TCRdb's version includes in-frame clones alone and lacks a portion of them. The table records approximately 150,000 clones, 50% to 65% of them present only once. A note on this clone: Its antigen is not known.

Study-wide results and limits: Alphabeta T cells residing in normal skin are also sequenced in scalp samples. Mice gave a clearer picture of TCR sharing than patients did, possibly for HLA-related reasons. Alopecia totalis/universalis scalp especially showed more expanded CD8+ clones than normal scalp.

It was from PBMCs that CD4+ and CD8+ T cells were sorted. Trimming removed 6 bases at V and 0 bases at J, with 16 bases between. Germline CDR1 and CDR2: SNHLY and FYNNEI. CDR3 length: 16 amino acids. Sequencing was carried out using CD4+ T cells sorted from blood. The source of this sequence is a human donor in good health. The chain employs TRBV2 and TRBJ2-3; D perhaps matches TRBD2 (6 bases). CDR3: CASRSQPSVSTDTQYF. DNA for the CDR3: TGTGCCAGCAGGTCACAACCTAGCGTTAGCACAGATACGCAGTATTTT.